The 19 T cell receptor beta chains presented below share a single source sample, sequenced in a study of T-cell memory formation after mild COVID-19. TCRdb processed the 5' RACE reads anew with MiXCR; each CDR3 protein has one entry. The data show 150,000 to 200,000 distinct CDR3 sequences, with roughly 13% seen just once and approximately 3.6% held by the top ten. Sample: PBMCs or a T cell subset sorted from them (not recorded which). Receptors originate from a man between 18 and 29 years old who had mild COVID-19 (a few samples of this study predate the infection). Cell type and time point are not known.

This chain uses TRBV7-9 with TRBJ1-6; D is perhaps TRBD1 (6 bases). Germline CDR1 SEHNR, CDR2 FQNEAQ (reference sequence). This CDR3 spans 12 amino acids. The V end lost 5 bases, the J end lost 7 bases, and 6 bases lay between the germline ends. The CDR3 region has the DNA TGTGCCAGCAGCGGACAGAATTCACCCCTCCACTTT. Protein product: CASSGQNSPLHF.

DNA for the CDR3: TGTGCCATCCTCGACCAGGCGAATGAAGCTTTCTTT. Translation: CAILDQANEAFF. The chain links TRBV24-1 to TRBJ1-1; D not resolved. The CDR3 has 12 residues. The V gene's germline CDR1 is KGHDR and CDR2 SFDVKD. The V gene lost 11 bases and the J gene lost 7 bases, with 16 bases spanning the gap.

This chain uses TRBV5-1 with TRBJ1-2; the D gene is possibly TRBD1 (6 bases). This CDR3 comprises 13 residues. V was trimmed by 0 bases and J by 7 bases, leaving 10 bases between them. CDR1 is SGHRS, CDR2 YFSETQ, per germline. In nucleotides, the CDR3 is TGCGCCAGCAGCTTGGGGACAGACGGTGGCTACACCTTC. This codes for CASSLGTDGGYTF.

The chain employs TRBV7-9 and TRBJ2-7; 9 positions match TRBD1. The CDR3 spans 13 residues. Losses at the gene ends were 11 bases for V and 5 bases for J; bases not matched to a gene: 10. The germline gives CDR1 SEHNR, CDR2 FQNEAQ (reference sequence). Here the CDR3 DNA reads TGTGCCGGCGAACAGGGGGCGATGGACGAGCAGTACTTC. The encoded protein is CAGEQGAMDEQYF.

The sample holds a few counts of this clonotype. J is TRBJ2-2 and V is TRBV4-2; 8 bases match TRBD1. Germline values: CDR1 LGHNA, CDR2 YNFKEQ. This CDR3 comprises 14 residues. V shed 2 bases, J shed 5 bases, and the junction held 1 base outside the gene matches. CDR3: CASSQTGGTGELFF. The CDR3, as DNA: TGTGCCAGCAGCCAAACAGGGGGAACCGGGGAGCTGTTTTTT.

This clonotype turned up a few times. The chain is built from TRBV12-3 or TRBV12-4 and TRBJ2-3, with 13 bases matching TRBD2. The CDR3 has 16 amino acids. V trimming: 6 bases; J trimming: 5 bases; junction bases outside the gene matches: 8. The CDR3: CASRVLAGGPVDTQYF. CDR3 sequence (DNA): TGTGCCAGCAGGGTACTAGCGGGGGGGCCGGTAGATACGCAGTATTTT.

This chain's CDR3 is CASSRPWTGGFMNTEAFF. The DNA of the CDR3 is TGTGCCAGCAGCCGTCCCTGGACAGGGGGCTTCATGAACACTGAAGCTTTCTTT. V gene TRBV7-2 combines with J gene TRBJ1-1; TRBD1 aligns across 11 bases. Per germline, CDR1 SGHTA and CDR2 FQGNSA. The CDR3 covers 18 residues. V lost 5 bases to trimming and J lost 0 bases; unmatched junction nucleotides: 11.

The J gene is TRBJ2-5, the V gene TRBV5-4; possible D gene TRBD1, 5 bases. Trimming stripped 10 bases from V and 4 bases from J, with 14 bases between. This CDR3 is 12 amino acids long. The germline gives CDR1 SGHNT, CDR2 YYREEE (reference sequence). CDR3 amino acids: CAVSRGTETQYF. The CDR3 DNA reads TGTGCCGTCTCAAGGGGAACAGAGACCCAGTACTTC. Full variable domain (remainder filled in from reference TRBV5-4 and TRBJ2-5): ETGVTQSPTHLIKTRGQQVTLRCSSQSGHNTVSWYQQALGQGPQFIFQYYREEENGRGNFPPRFSGLQFPNYSSELNVNALELDDSALYLCAVSRGTETQYFGPGTRLLVL.

This clonotype has only a few counts. The CDR3 sequence is CASSGLSVRVPGTDTQYF. The CDR3 region has the DNA TGTGCCAGCAGCGGTCTCTCGGTGCGGGTCCCTGGCACAGATACGCAGTATTTT. This chain uses TRBV5-6 with TRBJ2-3, with D possibly being TRBD2 (5 bases). Looked up from germline, CDR1 is SGHDT and CDR2 is YYEEEE. Trimming pared 4 bases from V and 1 base from J, leaving 22 bases between. The CDR3 contains 18 residues.

The V and J genes are TRBV18 and TRBJ1-4; no firm D call. The CDR3 consists of 15 residues. Trimming cost V 3 bases and J 0 bases, with 8 bases left between them. The germline V gene encodes CDR1 KGHSH and CDR2 LQKENI. The DNA of the CDR3 is TGTGCCAGCTCACCCGGAGTTGCAACTAATGAAAAACTGTTTTTT. Translating it yields CASSPGVATNEKLFF.

The gene calls are TRBV20-1 and TRBJ2-5, with TRBD2 matching over 13 bases. The CDR3 covers 16 residues. V lost 1 base and J lost 5; bases outside the gene matches: 7. Germline V gene data show CDR1 as DFQATT and CDR2 as SNEGSKA (reference sequence). CDR3: CSARVTSGGARETQYF. The CDR3 nucleotides are TGCAGTGCTAGAGTTACTAGCGGGGGGGCCAGGGAGACCCAGTACTTC.

This clonotype has just a few counts. The chain combines TRBV5-1 with TRBJ2-2, with 9 bases aligning to TRBD1. Per the germline V gene, CDR1 is SGHRS and CDR2 is YFSETQ. V lost 6 bases to trimming and J lost 4 bases; unmatched junction nucleotides: 13. This CDR3 spans 17 amino acids. The DNA of the CDR3 is TGCGCCAGCACCCCAGTTCCGGGACAGGGAGTCACCGGGGAGCTGTTTTTT. Translation gives CASTPVPGQGVTGELFF.

This clonotype was counted a few times. The V call is TRBV5-1, the J call TRBJ2-5; 8 positions match TRBD2. Germline CDR1 and CDR2: SGHRS and YFSETQ. J lost 1 base, V lost 4 bases, and 9 bases had no gene match. The CDR3 loop spans 16 amino acids. The CDR3 bases are TGCGCCAGCAGCCCTACGAGTAGCGGGGCCCAAGAGACCCAGTACTTC. Its translation is CASSPTSSGAQETQYF. The full variable domain, in which reference TRBV5-1 and TRBJ2-5 provide the parts outside the CDR3, is KAGVTQTPRYLIKTRGQQVTLSCSPISGHRSVSWYQQTPGQGLQFLFEYFSETQRNKGNFPGRFSGRQFSNSRSEMNVSTLELGDSALYLCASSPTSSGAQETQYFGPGTRLLVL.

The V gene is TRBV18, the J gene TRBJ2-7, with 10 nucleotides matching TRBD2. Trimming cost V 7 bases and J 0 bases; bases outside gene matches: 3. The CDR3 consists of 14 residues. Germline assignment: CDR1 KGHSH and CDR2 LQKENI. CDR3: CASFGTSDSYEQYF. The CDR3 coding sequence is TGTGCCAGCTTCGGGACTAGCGACTCCTACGAGCAGTACTTC.

The rearrangement joins TRBV5-8 to TRBJ1-5, with D tentatively TRBD1 (5 bases). Between the trimmed V and J ends, which lost 4 bases and 0 bases, there was a span of 14 bases. From germline, CDR1 is SGHTS and CDR2 YDEGEE. This CDR3 is built from 16 residues. CDR3 sequence (DNA): TGTGCCAGCAGCCTTGACAGATCAACTAGCAATCAGCCCCAGCATTTT. Residues: CASSLDRSTSNQPQHF.

This chain uses TRBV12-3 or TRBV12-4 with TRBJ1-2, with TRBD1 as a possible D gene (5 bases). V shed 6 bases and J shed 8 bases, with 16 bases lying between them. CDR3 length: 13 amino acids. CDR3 in DNA: TGTGCCAGCAGGGATATGGGGGTTTGGGGCTACACCTTC. This encodes CASRDMGVWGYTF.

The chain combines TRBV7-9 with TRBJ1-4; D gene unclear. Germline V gene sequence: CDR1 SEHNR, CDR2 FQNEAQ (reference sequence). The CDR3 has 16 residues. Trimming took 4 bases from V and 0 from J, leaving 12 bases between them. This chain's CDR3 is CASSSRTSSTNEKLFF. The CDR3 bases are TGTGCCAGCAGCTCGAGGACTTCCTCAACTAATGAAAAACTGTTTTTT.

This clonotype was counted many times. The gene calls are TRBV5-1 and TRBJ2-7; D may match TRBD1 or TRBD2 (5 bases each). The CDR3 consists of 13 residues. Germline V CDR1 and CDR2: SGHRS, YFSETQ. V lost 6 bases to trimming and J lost 6 bases, with 16 bases between them. CDR3 protein: CASTLVSGREQYF. For the CDR3, the DNA is TGCGCCAGCACCCTTGTATCGGGGCGCGAGCAGTACTTC.

The genes are TRBV6-2 or TRBV6-3 and TRBJ1-5; TRBD1 is a possible D gene (5 bases). V lost 2 bases to trimming and J lost 7 bases, with 12 bases between them. The CDR3 spans 14 residues. Germline V lookup: CDR1 MNHEY, CDR2 SVGEGT. The CDR3 DNA reads TGTGCCAGCAGTTACGCGGGACCGGGGCAGCCCCAGCATTTT. Amino acids: CASSYAGPGQPQHF.